This passage covers 11 T cell receptor beta chains from one sample sequenced in a study of T-cell reconstitution after alpha-beta-depleted transplantation in children. The TCRbeta library was prepared with unique molecular identifiers. TCRdb re-derived calls from the PCR reads in MiXCR, one entry per CDR3 protein. This table holds around 600,000 distinct CDR3 sequences, approximately 17% found once. This material consisted of PBMCs from the stem cell graft donor, taken from the stem cell graft. These receptors all stem from a human donor who donated a stem cell graft to a child with acute myeloid leukemia.

This chain uses TRBV7-9 with TRBJ2-7; 7 bases agree with TRBD1. V shed 8 bases, J shed 4 bases, and the junction held 8 bases outside the gene matches. From germline, CDR1 is SEHNR and CDR2 FQNEAQ (reference sequence). The CDR3 runs to 13 residues. The CDR3 reads CASGGQERYEQYF. CDR3 nucleotide sequence: TGTGCCAGCGGCGGACAGGAACGATACGAGCAGTACTTC.

In its sample, this clonotype was seen a few times. V gene TRBV7-3 combines with J gene TRBJ2-1; D perhaps matches TRBD1 (5 bases). The V end lost 5 bases, the J end lost 9 bases, and 14 bases lay between the germline ends. From germline, CDR1 is SGHTA and CDR2 FQGTGA. This CDR3 has 13 residues. In DNA form, the CDR3 reads TGTGCCAGCAGCCAAAGCAGTCAGGGTGAGCAGTTCTTC. Translation: CASSQSSQGEQFF.

This clonotype has at least ten counts. This rearrangement joins TRBV20-1 to TRBJ2-7, with a tentative D call TRBD2 (6 bases). V was clipped by 3 bases and J by 0 bases, with 15 bases between them. The length of the CDR3 is 15 residues. CDR1 DFQATT and CDR2 SNEGSKA come from the germline V gene (reference sequence). The CDR3 spells CSARWGTGSSYEQYF. The CDR3 DNA follows: TGCAGTGCTAGGTGGGGGACTGGGAGCTCCTACGAGCAGTACTTC.

In this sample, this clonotype turned up many times. This sequence joins TRBV20-1 and TRBJ2-6; D may match TRBD1 or TRBD2 (6 bases each). CDR3 length: 19 residues. The germline V gene has CDR1 DFQATT and CDR2 SNEGSKA (reference sequence). V shed 0 bases and J shed 0 bases, with 18 bases lying between them. The CDR3 sequence is CSARDPFGGAHSGANVLTF. In DNA, the CDR3 is TGCAGTGCTAGAGATCCGTTCGGGGGCGCTCACTCTGGGGCCAACGTCCTGACTTTC.

This clonotype was counted many times. Here the CDR3 reads CASSSAGDSNQPQHF. In nucleotides, the CDR3 is TGTGCCAGCAGTTCGGCGGGGGATAGCAATCAGCCCCAGCATTTT. The chain is built from TRBV6-2 or TRBV6-3 and TRBJ1-5; maybe TRBD1 (5 bases). Germline lookup yields CDR1 MNHEY and CDR2 SVGEGT. The CDR3 totals 15 residues. Trimming cost V 4 bases and J 0 bases, with 10 bases left between them.

Comments on this clonotype: This may be a read error, as it is one base from a much larger clone. The chain employs TRBV29-1 and TRBJ1-1; 7 bases line up with TRBD1. This CDR3 has 12 residues. Trimming at V came to 6 bases and at J to 9 bases, leaving 10 bases not matched to a gene. The germline V gene has CDR1 SQVTM and CDR2 ANQGSEA. The CDR3 DNA reads TGCAGCGTCCGAGTGGGGGGACAGAAAGCTTTCTTT. It codes for CSVRVGGQKAFF.

This rearrangement joins TRBV20-1 to TRBJ2-5; D may be TRBD1 (5 bases). Germline values: CDR1 DFQATT, CDR2 SNEGSKA (reference sequence). V lost 6 bases to trimming and J lost 0 bases, with 23 bases between them. The CDR3 totals 17 residues. CDR3 nucleotide sequence: TGCAGTGCCGTCAAAGGCCAGGGTGTACAGTACCAAGAGACCCAGTACTTC. Its protein product is CSAVKGQGVQYQETQYF.

This clonotype was found a few times. In nucleotides, the CDR3 is TGTGCCAGCAGTGACTCGGCGGGCCCCAATAATGAGCAGTTCTTC. Translation gives CASSDSAGPNNEQFF. The rearrangement joins TRBV6-4 to TRBJ2-1; tentative D call: TRBD2 (5 bases). The length of the CDR3 is 15 residues. Germline V gives CDR1 MRHNA, CDR2 SNTAGT. V was cut by 0 bases and J by 7 bases, with 13 bases left in between.

This clonotype was detected many times. This sequence joins TRBV13 and TRBJ1-3; D gene ambiguous. Germline CDR1 reads PRHDT; CDR2 reads FYEKMQ (reference sequence). V was trimmed by 2 bases and J by 0 bases, leaving 20 bases between them. This CDR3 contains 19 residues. Written as DNA, the CDR3 is TGTGCCAGCAGCTTAAGTCCCACGGGCTCCTCTTACTCTGGAAACACCATATATTTT. This codes for CASSLSPTGSSYSGNTIYF.

This clonotype was seen repeatedly, ten times or more. The chain links TRBV12-3 or TRBV12-4 to TRBJ1-2; no reliable D call. There are 13 residues in the CDR3. Trimming pared 3 bases from V and 4 bases from J, leaving 9 bases between. The CDR3 sequence is CASSLTSFYGYTF. The CDR3 DNA reads TGTGCCAGCAGTTTGACCAGCTTCTATGGCTACACCTTC.

The rearrangement uses TRBV12-3 or TRBV12-4 and TRBJ2-7; D perhaps matches TRBD1 (5 bases). The V end was cut by 7 bases, the J end by 2 bases, with 15 bases between. The CDR3 is 14 residues long. CDR3 sequence reads: CASTPGFTTYEQYF. The DNA for the CDR3 is TGTGCCAGCACCCCAGGGTTCACTACCTACGAGCAGTACTTC.